The rows below give T cell receptor beta chains drawn from one sample of a study of CD8 T cells in ankylosing spondylitis. TCRdb used MiXCR to reprocess the 5' RACE reads, holding one entry per CDR3 protein. The sample lists 150,000 to 200,000 distinct CDR3 sequences; roughly 11% were seen once. Material for sequencing was blood, either unsorted or a sorted T cell fraction (not recorded which). These receptors all stem from a male donor with ankylosing spondylitis or in good health (not recorded which). Both conserved end residues are part of each CDR3. A D gene is named only where the DNA matches it firmly. Only some rows state a clone size, as once, few, many or a class for expanded clones.

CDR3nt: TGTACCAGCAGCCCTACAGGGGGGTATGGCTACACCTTC
CDR3aa: CTSSPTGGYGYTF
abundance: -
d_gene: TRBD1
j_gene: TRBJ1-2
v_gene: TRBV7-2

CDR3nt: TGTGCCAGCAGTTCCCCTCTACGGAAGGCGGCAGATAATTCACCCCTCCACTTT
CDR3aa: CASSSPLRKAADNSPLHF
abundance: -
d_gene: -
j_gene: TRBJ1-6
v_gene: TRBV7-7

CDR3nt: TGTGCCAGCAGCCAAGGTAAAGGGACCGAGCAGTACTTC
CDR3aa: CASSQGKGTEQYF
abundance: -
d_gene: -
j_gene: TRBJ2-7
v_gene: TRBV3-1

CDR3nt: TGTGCCAGCAGCCCCTCGGACAGGGGAGGCGGCAATCAGCCCCAGCATTTT
CDR3aa: CASSPSDRGGGNQPQHF
abundance: many
d_gene: TRBD1
j_gene: TRBJ1-5
v_gene: TRBV6-1

CDR3nt: TGCGCCAGCGCGTGGAACTCTCAAACCGGGGAGCTGTTTTTT
CDR3aa: CASAWNSQTGELFF
abundance: -
d_gene: -
j_gene: TRBJ2-2
v_gene: TRBV10-2

CDR3nt: TGTGCCAGCAGCTTCGAGGCCTACGAGCAGTACTTC
CDR3aa: CASSFEAYEQYF
abundance: many
d_gene: -
j_gene: TRBJ2-7
v_gene: TRBV5-6

CDR3nt: TGTGCCAGCAGGCTTACAGGGGGCGCATCCTACGAGCAGTACTTC
CDR3aa: CASRLTGGASYEQYF
abundance: few
d_gene: TRBD1
j_gene: TRBJ2-7
v_gene: TRBV12-3/TRBV12-4

CDR3nt: TGTGCCAGCAGCTTTGGACTAGCAACCAATGAGCAGTTCTTC
CDR3aa: CASSFGLATNEQFF
abundance: many
d_gene: TRBD2
j_gene: TRBJ2-1
v_gene: TRBV5-6

CDR3nt: TGTGCCAGCAGTTTATTGGGGGGGCTCAATGGCTACACCTTC
CDR3aa: CASSLLGGLNGYTF
abundance: many
d_gene: -
j_gene: TRBJ1-2
v_gene: TRBV27

CDR3nt: TGCAGTGCTAGTCGGTCCCAGGGGGAGTACTATGGCTACACCTTC
CDR3aa: CSASRSQGEYYGYTF
abundance: many
d_gene: TRBD1
j_gene: TRBJ1-2
v_gene: TRBV20-1

CDR3nt: TGTGCCAGCAGCGAGCAAGGGAGCGGACACCCGGGGGAGACCCAGTACTTC
CDR3aa: CASSEQGSGHPGETQYF
abundance: many
d_gene: -
j_gene: TRBJ2-5
v_gene: TRBV9

CDR3nt: TGTGCCACCAGCAGAGACACCAATCAGCCCCAGCATTTT
CDR3aa: CATSRDTNQPQHF
abundance: many
d_gene: -
j_gene: TRBJ1-5
v_gene: TRBV15

CDR3nt: TGTGCCAGCAGTTACGCCGCGTACACTGAAGCTTTCTTT
CDR3aa: CASSYAAYTEAFF
abundance: many
d_gene: -
j_gene: TRBJ1-1
v_gene: TRBV6-5

CDR3nt: TGCAGTGCTAGAGATCAAACGGGGGCGGACTATGGCTACACCTTC
CDR3aa: CSARDQTGADYGYTF
abundance: few
d_gene: -
j_gene: TRBJ1-2
v_gene: TRBV20-1

CDR3nt: TGCAGCGTGGCCAGGACGAACACCGGGGAGCTGTTTTTT
CDR3aa: CSVARTNTGELFF
abundance: -
d_gene: -
j_gene: TRBJ2-2
v_gene: TRBV29-1

CDR3nt: TGTGCCAGCAGCCAATACAGCACCGGGGAGCTGTTTTTT
CDR3aa: CASSQYSTGELFF
abundance: -
d_gene: -
j_gene: TRBJ2-2
v_gene: TRBV14

CDR3nt: TGTGCCAGCAGCCCCGGACTAGCGGGAGGGCCGGGTAATGAGCAGTTCTTC
CDR3aa: CASSPGLAGGPGNEQFF
abundance: many
d_gene: TRBD2
j_gene: TRBJ2-1
v_gene: TRBV12-3/TRBV12-4

CDR3nt: TGTGCCAGCTCACCAGCAGGAAGGAACACTGAAGCTTTCTTT
CDR3aa: CASSPAGRNTEAFF
abundance: few
d_gene: -
j_gene: TRBJ1-1
v_gene: TRBV18

CDR3nt: TGTGCCAGCAGCCAAGTGGCGTCCCGCTATGGCTACACCTTC
CDR3aa: CASSQVASRYGYTF
abundance: many
d_gene: -
j_gene: TRBJ1-2
v_gene: TRBV3-1

CDR3nt: TGCAGTGCTAGAGATCAGGCCGGTTCGGGCCGTGAGACCCAGTACTTC
CDR3aa: CSARDQAGSGRETQYF
abundance: many
d_gene: -
j_gene: TRBJ2-5
v_gene: TRBV20-1

CDR3nt: TGTGCCAGCAGCTTCCGGCCACTACGAAACTATGGCTACACCTTC
CDR3aa: CASSFRPLRNYGYTF
abundance: many
d_gene: -
j_gene: TRBJ1-2
v_gene: TRBV5-6

CDR3nt: TGTGCCACCAGCAGTATGGCGAGACAGGGTTTGGACACCGGGGAGCTGTTTTTT
CDR3aa: CATSSMARQGLDTGELFF
abundance: many
d_gene: TRBD1
j_gene: TRBJ2-2
v_gene: TRBV15

CDR3nt: TGTGCCAGCAGCTCGGGACTAGCGGGTAGCGTAAGCACAGATACGCAGTATTTT
CDR3aa: CASSSGLAGSVSTDTQYF
abundance: few
d_gene: TRBD2
j_gene: TRBJ2-3
v_gene: TRBV11-2

CDR3nt: TGTGCCAGCAGTATGCGGCAGGGGAACTATGGCTACACCTTC
CDR3aa: CASSMRQGNYGYTF
abundance: -
d_gene: -
j_gene: TRBJ1-2
v_gene: TRBV6-1

CDR3nt: TGTGCCAGCAGCTTAGCACAGGGGTGGACGCCTGAAGCTTTCTTT
CDR3aa: CASSLAQGWTPEAFF
abundance: many
d_gene: TRBD1
j_gene: TRBJ1-1
v_gene: TRBV7-6

CDR3nt: TGTGCCATCAGTGAGTCGGGGGGTGGCTATGGCTACACCTTC
CDR3aa: CAISESGGGYGYTF
abundance: many
d_gene: -
j_gene: TRBJ1-2
v_gene: TRBV10-3

CDR3nt: TGTGCCATCAGTGACCAGGCAACTAGTTACACCGGGGAGCTGTTTTTT
CDR3aa: CAISDQATSYTGELFF
abundance: many
d_gene: -
j_gene: TRBJ2-2
v_gene: TRBV10-3

CDR3nt: TGCAGCGTTGGAGGCAGGGACTACGAGCAGTACTTC
CDR3aa: CSVGGRDYEQYF
abundance: -
d_gene: -
j_gene: TRBJ2-7
v_gene: TRBV29-1

CDR3nt: TGTGCCAGCAGCCCCGCCAGGGGTTTGACCGGGGAGCTGTTTTTT
CDR3aa: CASSPARGLTGELFF
abundance: few
d_gene: -
j_gene: TRBJ2-2
v_gene: TRBV11-2

CDR3nt: TGTGCTAGTGGTGAATTGGGGTCGAGGGGCGAGCAGTACTTC
CDR3aa: CASGELGSRGEQYF
abundance: many
d_gene: -
j_gene: TRBJ2-7
v_gene: TRBV12-5

CDR3nt: TGTGCCAGCAGTCTTAATAGCGGGGGTAGGAACAATGAGCAGTTCTTC
CDR3aa: CASSLNSGGRNNEQFF
abundance: -
d_gene: TRBD2
j_gene: TRBJ2-1
v_gene: TRBV27

CDR3nt: TGTGCCAGCAGCTTTGACAACACCGGGGAGCTGTTTTTT
CDR3aa: CASSFDNTGELFF
abundance: many
d_gene: -
j_gene: TRBJ2-2
v_gene: TRBV7-9

CDR3nt: TGTGCCAGCAGCCGGACAGCCAACTCTGGAAACACCATATATTTT
CDR3aa: CASSRTANSGNTIYF
abundance: -
d_gene: -
j_gene: TRBJ1-3
v_gene: TRBV7-9

CDR3nt: TGTGCCAGCAGCTTAGCGATCCAGAGGCTAGAGACCCAGTACTTC
CDR3aa: CASSLAIQRLETQYF
abundance: few
d_gene: -
j_gene: TRBJ2-5
v_gene: TRBV7-6

CDR3nt: TGTGCCAGCAGCCAAGCGGGCGGTGTTGTGGACAGAAACACTGAAGCTTTCTTT
CDR3aa: CASSQAGGVVDRNTEAFF
abundance: few
d_gene: -
j_gene: TRBJ1-1
v_gene: TRBV3-1

CDR3nt: TGTGCCAGCAGCTTAGACAGATCACGCAATCAGCCCCAGCATTTT
CDR3aa: CASSLDRSRNQPQHF
abundance: few
d_gene: -
j_gene: TRBJ1-5
v_gene: TRBV7-2

CDR3nt: TGCGCCAGCAGCCCCACTAGCGATCTTACCTACGAGCAGTACTTC
CDR3aa: CASSPTSDLTYEQYF
abundance: many
d_gene: TRBD2
j_gene: TRBJ2-7
v_gene: TRBV4-1

CDR3nt: TGTGCCAGCAGTGAAGCAGGGCCGCCGCGCGGCTACACCTTC
CDR3aa: CASSEAGPPRGYTF
abundance: -
d_gene: -
j_gene: TRBJ1-2
v_gene: TRBV6-1

CDR3nt: TGCGCCAGCAGCTTGGCCAGGTACGACGAGCAGTACTTC
CDR3aa: CASSLARYDEQYF
abundance: many
d_gene: -
j_gene: TRBJ2-7
v_gene: TRBV5-1

CDR3nt: TGTGCCAGCAGCGTAGTAGGGGCCCCTGAAGCTTTCTTT
CDR3aa: CASSVVGAPEAFF
abundance: many
d_gene: -
j_gene: TRBJ1-1
v_gene: TRBV9